What follows are 2 T cell receptor beta chains derived from one specimen sequenced in a study of neoadjuvant anti-PD-1 for oral cavity cancer. The sample's time point: after neoadjuvant nivolumab, at surgical resection. The method was immunoSEQ multiplex PCR; TCRdb's version includes in-frame clones alone and lacks a portion of them. The table shows just over 65,000 clones, with about 85% occurring only once. The material sequenced was PBMCs, taken after nivolumab (anti-PD-1) treatment. These receptor sequences come from a person aged 35 to 85 with oral cavity squamous cell carcinoma.

The chain carries TRBV5-4 and TRBJ2-1; D is possibly TRBD2 (6 bases). The germline V gene has CDR1 SGHNT and CDR2 YYREEE (reference sequence). Trimming removed 7 bases at V and 3 bases at J, with 8 bases between. The CDR3 consists of 12 residues. CDR3 amino acids: CASASVYNEQFF. The CDR3, as DNA: TGTGCCAGCGCTAGCGTCTACAATGAGCAGTTCTTC.

The chain couples TRBV6-5 to TRBJ2-7; TRBD1 might be the D (5 bases). V was clipped by 0 bases and J by 0 bases, with 12 bases between them. The CDR3 covers 16 residues. In germline, CDR1 is MNHEY, CDR2 SVGAGI. The chain's CDR3 is CASSYSPDRNSYEQYF. The CDR3 DNA reads TGTGCCAGCAGTTACTCCCCTGACAGAAACTCCTACGAGCAGTACTTC.